The next 4 T cell receptor beta chains were all read from a single sample in a study of cytomegalovirus exposure and HLA in healthy donors. PCR used 60 Vbeta primers and 13 Jbeta primers. Measured with immunoSEQ multiplex PCR; TCRdb has only the in-frame clones, and not every one. The sample yields roughly 200,000 clones, approximately 79% seen once. Sequencing used PBMCs. The origin of the receptors is a woman between 40 and 50 years old in good health and CMV-seronegative.

J is TRBJ2-5 and V is TRBV5-4; a weak D match, TRBD1 (6 bases). The germline V and J ends were trimmed by 0 bases and 5 bases, with 14 bases remaining between them. Germline V gene data show CDR1 as SGHNT and CDR2 as YYREEE (reference sequence). The CDR3 is 15 residues long. CDR3 bases: TGTGCCAGCAGCTTGGTCGTAGGGGGAGAGGAGACCCAGTACTTC. Translating gives CASSLVVGGEETQYF.

This clone was counted a few times. The rearrangement uses TRBV9 and TRBJ2-3, with D perhaps matching TRBD2 (5 bases). The CDR3 is 16 amino acids. Per the germline V gene, CDR1 is SGDLS and CDR2 is YYNGEE. Between the trimmed V and J ends, which lost 0 bases and 1 base, there was a span of 12 bases. CDR3 sequence (DNA): TGTGCCAGCAGCGTAGCTGACGGGGTCGGCACAGATACGCAGTATTTT. This codes for CASSVADGVGTDTQYF.

The J gene is TRBJ1-1, the V gene TRBV4-1; D is undetermined. V shed 0 bases and J shed 1 base, with 12 bases lying between them. The CDR3 spans 16 residues. The V gene's germline CDR1 is MGHRA and CDR2 YSYEKL. CDR3 DNA: TGCGCCAGCAGCCAAGATCTGAGCGGGTCGAACACTGAAGCTTTCTTT. This codes for CASSQDLSGSNTEAFF.

This chain joins TRBV10-1 and TRBJ1-6; 8 nucleotides agree with TRBD1. The germline V gene encodes CDR1 WNHNN and CDR2 SYGVQD (reference sequence). The CDR3 contains 15 residues. V dropped 4 bases and J dropped 7; count of bases not matched to a gene: 6. The CDR3 nucleotides are TGCGCCAGCAGTGCCGGGACAGGCGCAAATTCACCCCTCCACTTT. Translated, it gives CASSAGTGANSPLHF.